The TCR beta chain under discussion was sequenced for a study of T cells in Graves' hyperthyroidism and ophthalmopathy. Points from the study as a whole: Model-based prediction identified ophthalmopathy a median around 6.5 months prior to its onset. Using 13 V-J features, a model discriminated ophthalmopathy from stable hyperthyroidism. Expanded thyroid clonotypes (above 0.001) were mostly also found in blood.

It was uncontrolled infection, other autoimmune disease, pregnancy or lactation that excluded patients. The investigators amplified TCR beta CDR3 regions from RNA transcripts. A set of HTBI primers served as the primers for a first-round RT-PCR of the TCR CDR3. TCRdb re-called the multiplex PCR reads with MiXCR, one entry per CDR3 protein. The sample comprises approximately 410,000 distinct CDR3 sequences, roughly an eighth of which are singletons, and 5% to 6% rests with the top ten. Many counts were recorded for this clonotype. Its target is not known. The sequencing sample was made of blood. This TCR derives from a woman aged 18-29 years with Graves' hyperthyroidism.

Written as DNA, the CDR3 is TGCGCCAGCAGCTTGGAACGGCGGGAGCCCAAGTTCTTC. The encoded protein is CASSLERREPKFF. This chain uses TRBV5-1 with TRBJ2-1; TRBD2 aligns across 7 bases. V dropped 0 bases and J dropped 14; count of bases not matched to a gene: 8. Germline V gives CDR1 SGHRS, CDR2 YFSETQ. The CDR3 spans 13 residues.